This TCR beta chain was found in a study of T-cell memory formation after mild COVID-19. Points from the study as a whole: Confirmation was lacking for SARS-CoV-2 specificity of second-wave clones that peaked on day 37. Clones that shrank (day 15 to 85) were balanced CD4/CD8, whereas later expanders leaned CD4+.

This clonotype was picked up many times. The antigen is not known. This CDR3 spans 16 amino acids. Germline V gene lookup returns CDR1 SNHLY and CDR2 FYNNEI. Trimming removed 8 bases at V and 6 bases at J, with 23 bases between. MiXCR, applied by TCRdb to the 5' RACE reads, yields one record per CDR3 protein. The table records 470,000 or so distinct CDR3 sequences, 18% of them present only once. Sample: PBMCs or a T cell subset sorted from them (not recorded which). The clonotype originates from a man in his late teens or twenties who had mild COVID-19 (a few samples of this study predate the infection). Cell type and time point are not known. The chain recombines TRBV2 with TRBJ2-1, with a weak D call TRBD1 (5 bases). The CDR3 DNA is TGTGCCAGCGGCGGCATCCAGGGTCTTCTGGTCAATGAGCAGTTCTTC. This translates into CASGGIQGLLVNEQFF.